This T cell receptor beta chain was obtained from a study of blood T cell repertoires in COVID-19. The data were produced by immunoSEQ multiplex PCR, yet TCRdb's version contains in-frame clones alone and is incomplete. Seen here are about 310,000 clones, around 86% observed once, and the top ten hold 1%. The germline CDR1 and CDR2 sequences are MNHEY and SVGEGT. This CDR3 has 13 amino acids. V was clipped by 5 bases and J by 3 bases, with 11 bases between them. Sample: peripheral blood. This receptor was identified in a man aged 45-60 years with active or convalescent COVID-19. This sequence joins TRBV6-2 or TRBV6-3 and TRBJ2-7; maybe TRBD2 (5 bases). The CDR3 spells CASSRGLNYEQYF. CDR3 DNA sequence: TGTGCCAGCAGTCGCGGACTGAACTACGAGCAGTACTTC.